These 6 T cell receptor beta chains originate from one sample sequenced in a study of early T cells in non-severe SARS-CoV-2 infection. Each CDR3 protein is one row after TCRdb ran MiXCR on the 5' RACE reads. The repertoire includes about 55,000 distinct CDR3 sequences, 8% to 9% of them detected once, and around 4.5% sits in the top ten. Sequencing was done on a sample of whole blood. All receptors derive from an adult who was a healthcare worker with PCR-confirmed SARS-CoV-2 infection or an uninfected control (not recorded which).

The chain employs TRBV20-1 and TRBJ2-3; 11 nucleotides align to TRBD2. V lost 3 bases to trimming and J lost 1 base; unmatched junction nucleotides: 3. Germline CDR1 and CDR2: DFQATT and SNEGSKA (reference sequence). The CDR3 spans 15 residues. Here the CDR3 DNA reads TGCAGTGCTAGGACTAGCGGGACCGGCACAGATACGCAGTATTTT. Translated, it gives CSARTSGTGTDTQYF.

A few counts support this clonotype. The chain links TRBV18 to TRBJ2-1; TRBD1 aligns across 9 bases. The ends lost 1 base at V and 7 bases at J; junction bases unmatched: 8. The CDR3 sequence is 16 residues long. Germline CDR1 KGHSH, CDR2 LQKENI. In nucleotides, the CDR3 is TGTGCCAGCTCACCACGGGAGGACAGGGGAGGTAATGAGCAGTTCTTC. This encodes CASSPREDRGGNEQFF. The variable domain in full, with the rest retrieved from reference TRBV18 and TRBJ2-1, is NAGVMQNPRHLVRRRGQEARLRCSPMKGHSHVYWYRQLPEEGLKFMVYLQKENIIDESGMPKERFSAEFPKEGPSILRIQQVVRGDSAAYFCASSPREDRGGNEQFFGPGTRLTVL.

Ten or more counts support this clonotype. V usage is TRBV10-2 and J usage is TRBJ2-7; a weak D match, TRBD2 (6 bases). Germline CDR1 reads WSHSY; CDR2 reads SAAADI. This CDR3 region has 13 residues. Trimming shortened V by 8 bases and J by 0 bases, and 11 bases separated the two germline ends. The CDR3 reads CASRDFSSYEQYF. CDR3 DNA sequence: TGCGCCAGCCGGGACTTTAGCTCCTACGAGCAGTACTTC.

At least ten counts were recorded for this clonotype. DNA of the CDR3: TGCGCCATACCGGGACGGAGAGCTTTCTTT. Amino acids: CAIPGRRAFF. This chain links TRBV5-1 with TRBJ1-1; TRBD1 is a possible D gene (5 bases). The V gene's germline CDR1 is SGHRS and CDR2 YFSETQ. The CDR3 consists of 10 residues. Trimming left V 9 bases short and J 10 bases short, with 13 bases between.

This clonotype has at least ten counts. The chain couples TRBV28 to TRBJ2-1; 11 nucleotides agree with TRBD1. The CDR3 is made up of 15 amino acids. Trimming took 5 bases from V and 5 from J; bases not matched to a gene: 5. The germline gives CDR1 MDHEN, CDR2 SYDVKM. CDR3 sequence: CASSRTGGKNNEQFF. In DNA form, the CDR3 reads TGTGCCAGCAGTCGGACAGGGGGCAAGAACAATGAGCAGTTCTTC.

This chain links TRBV29-1 with TRBJ2-5, with D perhaps TRBD1 or TRBD2 (5 bases each). Trimming pared 3 bases from V and 2 bases from J, leaving 28 bases between. The CDR3 totals 19 residues. The germline V gene encodes CDR1 SQVTM and CDR2 ANQGSEA. The CDR3 reads CSVDGDRGPPRTPQETQYF. Written as DNA, the CDR3 is TGCAGCGTTGATGGAGACCGGGGCCCCCCCCGGACACCACAAGAGACCCAGTACTTC.